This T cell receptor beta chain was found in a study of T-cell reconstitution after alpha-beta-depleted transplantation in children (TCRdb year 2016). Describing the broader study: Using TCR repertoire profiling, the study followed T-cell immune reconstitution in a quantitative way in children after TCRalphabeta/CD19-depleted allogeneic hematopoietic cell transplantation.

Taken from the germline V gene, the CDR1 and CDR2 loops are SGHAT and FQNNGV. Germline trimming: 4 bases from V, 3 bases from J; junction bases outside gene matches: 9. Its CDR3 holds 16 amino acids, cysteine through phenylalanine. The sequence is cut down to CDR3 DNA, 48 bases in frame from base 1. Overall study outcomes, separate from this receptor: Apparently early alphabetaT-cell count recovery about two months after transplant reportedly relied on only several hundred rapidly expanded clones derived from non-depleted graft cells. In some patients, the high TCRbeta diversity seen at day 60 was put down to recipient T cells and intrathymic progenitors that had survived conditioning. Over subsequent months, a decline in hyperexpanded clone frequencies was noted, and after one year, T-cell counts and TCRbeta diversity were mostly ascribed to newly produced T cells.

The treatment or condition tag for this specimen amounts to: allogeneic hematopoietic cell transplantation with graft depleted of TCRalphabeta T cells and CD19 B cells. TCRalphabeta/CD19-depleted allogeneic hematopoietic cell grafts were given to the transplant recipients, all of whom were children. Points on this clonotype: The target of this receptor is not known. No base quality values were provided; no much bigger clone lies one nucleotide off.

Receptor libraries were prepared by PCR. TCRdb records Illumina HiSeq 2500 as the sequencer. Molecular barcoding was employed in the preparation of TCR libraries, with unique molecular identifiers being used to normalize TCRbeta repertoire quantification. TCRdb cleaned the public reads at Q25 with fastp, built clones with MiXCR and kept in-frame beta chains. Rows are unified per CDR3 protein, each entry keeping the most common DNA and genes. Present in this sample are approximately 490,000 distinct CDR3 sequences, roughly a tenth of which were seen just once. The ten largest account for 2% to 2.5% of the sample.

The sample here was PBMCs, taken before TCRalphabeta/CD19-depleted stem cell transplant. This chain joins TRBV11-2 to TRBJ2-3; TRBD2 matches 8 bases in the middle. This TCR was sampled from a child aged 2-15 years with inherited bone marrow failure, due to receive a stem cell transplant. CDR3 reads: CASSSQAGTSTDTQYF. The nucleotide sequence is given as TGTGCCAGCAGCTCTCAAGCTGGGACTAGTACAGATACGCAGTATTTT.